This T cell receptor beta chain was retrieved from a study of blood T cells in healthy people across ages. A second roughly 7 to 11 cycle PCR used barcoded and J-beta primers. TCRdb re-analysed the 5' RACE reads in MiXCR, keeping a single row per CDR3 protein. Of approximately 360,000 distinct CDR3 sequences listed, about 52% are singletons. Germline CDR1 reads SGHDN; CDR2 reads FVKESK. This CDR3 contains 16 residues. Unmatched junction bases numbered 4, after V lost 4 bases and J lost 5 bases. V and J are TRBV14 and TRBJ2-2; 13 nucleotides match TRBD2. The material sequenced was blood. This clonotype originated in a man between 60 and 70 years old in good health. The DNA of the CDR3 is TGTGCCAGCAGCCTAGGACTAGCGGGAGTTACCGGGGAGCTGTTTTTT. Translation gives CASSLGLAGVTGELFF.